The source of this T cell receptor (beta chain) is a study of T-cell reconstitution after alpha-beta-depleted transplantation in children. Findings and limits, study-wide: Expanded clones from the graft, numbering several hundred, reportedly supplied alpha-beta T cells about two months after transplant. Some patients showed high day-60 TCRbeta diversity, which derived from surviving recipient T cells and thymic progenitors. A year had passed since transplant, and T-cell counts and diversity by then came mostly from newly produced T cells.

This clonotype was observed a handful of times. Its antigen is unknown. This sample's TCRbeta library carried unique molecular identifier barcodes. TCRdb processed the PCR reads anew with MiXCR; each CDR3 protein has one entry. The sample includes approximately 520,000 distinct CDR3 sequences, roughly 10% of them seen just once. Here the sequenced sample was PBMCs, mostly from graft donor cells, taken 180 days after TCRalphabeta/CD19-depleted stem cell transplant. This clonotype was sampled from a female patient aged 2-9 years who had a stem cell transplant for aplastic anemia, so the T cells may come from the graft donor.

CDR3 amino acids: CAWSLTDRGFYQPQHF. DNA of the CDR3: TGTGCCTGGAGTCTAACGGACAGGGGCTTCTATCAGCCCCAGCATTTT. V usage is TRBV30 and J usage is TRBJ1-5; 9 bases are a match to TRBD1. Germline CDR1 and CDR2: GTSNPN and SVGIG (reference sequence). V was pared by 2 bases and J by 5 bases, with 10 bases of the junction left unmatched. This CDR3 has 16 amino acids.